The clone carrying this T cell receptor beta chain came up once. Method: immunoSEQ multiplex PCR; TCRdb's copy keeps in-frame clones and lacks some. The sample holds about 110,000 clones, roughly 91% seen once. This specimen comes from a study of T cell responses to AZD1222 COVID-19 vaccine. The CDR3 spans 14 residues. Trimming took off 2 bases at V and 7 bases at J, with 14 bases between the two ends. Germline loops: CDR1 LGHDT, CDR2 YNNKEL (reference sequence). The source material was peripheral blood, sampled 28 days after the second AZD1222 dose. The TCR was taken from an adult who received the AZD1222 COVID-19 vaccine. The chain couples TRBV3-1 (or the pseudogene TRBV3-2) to TRBJ1-2; D remains ambiguous. The CDR3 is CASSQHGPVGGYTF. CDR3 nucleotides: TGTGCCAGCAGCCAACACGGCCCAGTAGGTGGCTACACCTTC.